These T cell receptor beta chains were read from a single sample in a study of T cell repertoires in cytomegalovirus infection. TCRdb ran MiXCR on the reads and lists one entry per CDR3 protein. Of around 530,000 distinct CDR3 sequences listed, less than 30% are singletons. The specimen was PBMCs. These receptors came from a human donor in good health (CMV status not recorded). Some clones in this sample may be carry-over from other donors' samples. Both conserved end residues are part of each CDR3. A D gene is named only where the DNA matches it firmly. Clone sizes are given selectively: once, few, many, or a class where the clone is expanded.

.,TRBJ2-1,TRBD2,TRBV14,TGTGCCAGCAGCCAAGGGACTAGAAGTGACAATGAGCAGTTCTTC,CASSQGTRSDNEQFF
.,TRBJ2-1,TRBD2,TRBV7-2,TGTGCCAGCAGCTCCCTTGGACTAGCGGATTACTACAATGAGCAGTTCTTC,CASSSLGLADYYNEQFF
few,TRBJ2-2,TRBD1,TRBV6-2/TRBV6-3,TGTGCCAGCAGTCTCCATACAGGGGACACCGGGGAGCTGTTTTTT,CASSLHTGDTGELFF
many,TRBJ2-1,.,TRBV10-3,TGTGCCATCAGTGCGTCTAGCAGCTACAATGAGCAGTTCTTC,CAISASSSYNEQFF
.,TRBJ1-4,.,TRBV20-1,TGCAGTGCTAGTTTGGCAGTAGGGTCCCCGAAACTGTTTTTT,CSASLAVGSPKLFF
many,TRBJ2-2,.,TRBV7-8,TGTGCCAGCAGCTCGCTAAGCGGAAAGAACACCGGGGAGCTGTTTTTT,CASSSLSGKNTGELFF
few,TRBJ1-3,.,TRBV7-8,TGTGCCAGCAGCTTAGACCCGGGCCCCATATATTTT,CASSLDPGPIYF
.,TRBJ2-3,TRBD2,TRBV9,TGTGCCAGCAGCGTAGGGGCATTAGCGGGAGTTAACACAGATACGCAGTATTTT,CASSVGALAGVNTDTQYF
.,TRBJ2-3,.,TRBV15,TGTGCCACCAGCAGAGATCACCAGGGTGCAGATACGCAGTATTTT,CATSRDHQGADTQYF
many,TRBJ1-2,.,TRBV12-3/TRBV12-4,TGTGCCAGCAGTTTATCGGCAGGGTGGGACTATGGCTACACCTTC,CASSLSAGWDYGYTF
.,TRBJ1-2,TRBD1,TRBV9,TGTGCCAGCAGCGTAGGAACAGGGGCCCTCAACTATGGCTACACCTTC,CASSVGTGALNYGYTF
few,TRBJ2-5,.,TRBV10-3,TGTGCCATCAGTGGAACTCGAGAGACCCAGTACTTC,CAISGTRETQYF
.,TRBJ2-1,.,TRBV20-1,TGCAGTGCTAGAGAAGTGGGGATAGCCTACAATGAGCAGTTCTTC,CSAREVGIAYNEQFF
few,TRBJ2-1,TRBD2,TRBV11-2,TGTGCCAGCAGCTTGGGATGGAGCGGGAGCTCCTACAATGAGCAGTTCTTC,CASSLGWSGSSYNEQFF
.,TRBJ1-1,.,TRBV30,TGTGCCTGGAGTGTGTCAGAGGGGAACACTGAAGCTTTCTTT,CAWSVSEGNTEAFF
.,TRBJ2-1,.,TRBV14,TGTGCCAGCGGTACTATCTCCTACAATGAGCAGTTCTTC,CASGTISYNEQFF
.,TRBJ2-4,.,TRBV27,TGTGCCAGCAGGACACTAGCCAAAAACATTCAGTACTTC,CASRTLAKNIQYF
few,TRBJ2-1,TRBD2,TRBV11-1,TGTGCCAGCAGCCGTTCGGTTAGCGGGAATAAGAATGAGCAGTTCTTC,CASSRSVSGNKNEQFF
.,TRBJ2-4,.,TRBV19,TGTGCCAGTAGTATAGAGGGAGGCCGGAATCAAAAAAACATTCAGTACTTC,CASSIEGGRNQKNIQYF
.,TRBJ2-7,.,TRBV20-1,TGCAGTGCTCGCCGGGACACCTACGAGCAGTACTTC,CSARRDTYEQYF
.,TRBJ1-3,.,TRBV7-6,TGTGCCAGCAGCTTAGGACGGACCTTGTCCGGAAACACCATATATTTT,CASSLGRTLSGNTIYF
.,TRBJ2-1,.,TRBV24-1,TGTGCCACCTCAGACCTTTGGGATGAGCAGTTCTTC,CATSDLWDEQFF
.,TRBJ1-2,.,TRBV2,TGTGCCAGCAGTGAACTGTCAGGGGACTATGGCTACACCTTC,CASSELSGDYGYTF
many,TRBJ2-3,.,TRBV7-6,TGTGCCAGCAGCTCTCCCGGGACGGTTGGGGATACGCAGTATTTT,CASSSPGTVGDTQYF
few,TRBJ2-2,.,TRBV19,TGTGCCAGTAGTCAACCGAGGGGGTTTATCGGGGAGCTGTTTTTT,CASSQPRGFIGELFF
once,TRBJ2-5,TRBD2,TRBV12-3/TRBV12-4,TGTGCCAGCAGTCCCCTTCCAGCGGGAGTGGGGGAGGAGACCCAGTACTTC,CASSPLPAGVGEETQYF
many,TRBJ1-2,.,TRBV7-2,TGTGCCAGCAGCCCCCAGGAGGGGCAGAGCTATGGCTACACCTTC,CASSPQEGQSYGYTF
many,TRBJ2-1,TRBD2,TRBV7-8,TGTGCCAGCAGCTTTAATGGAGCGGGACGTGAGCAGTTCTTC,CASSFNGAGREQFF
few,TRBJ2-1,TRBD2,TRBV4-1,TGCGCCAGCAGCTACCCCGGGACTAGAGGAGAGGGTGAGCAGTTCTTC,CASSYPGTRGEGEQFF
many,TRBJ2-3,.,TRBV12-5,TGTGCTAGTGGCCCGACGGGGTTAAGTACAGATACGCAGTATTTT,CASGPTGLSTDTQYF
few,TRBJ2-3,.,TRBV7-2,TGTGCCAGCAGCTTAGTTGAGACAGGCTCGAGGGGTACGCAGTATTTT,CASSLVETGSRGTQYF
few,TRBJ2-7,TRBD1,TRBV19,TGTGCCAGTAGTTGGGACAGAACCTACGAGCAGTACTTC,CASSWDRTYEQYF
many,TRBJ2-7,.,TRBV7-8,TGTGCCAGCAGCTTATACGGGGAGCGGCAGTACTTC,CASSLYGERQYF
.,TRBJ2-5,TRBD2,TRBV30,TGTGCCTGGAGTAGGACTAGCGAAGAGACCCAGTACTTC,CAWSRTSEETQYF
many,TRBJ2-3,TRBD2,TRBV7-2,TGTGCCAGCAGCTTCAGCGGGGGCCGCACAGATACGCAGTATTTT,CASSFSGGRTDTQYF
few,TRBJ2-5,.,TRBV7-9,TGTGCCAGCAGTCGGGCCAACGGGCCGGAGACCCAGTACTTC,CASSRANGPETQYF
.,TRBJ1-6,.,TRBV2,TGTGCCAGCAGTGAATGGCGGGTTTCAAATTCACCCCTCCACTTT,CASSEWRVSNSPLHF
few,TRBJ2-2,.,TRBV20-1,TGCAGTTTACAGGGGGGGGACACCGGGGAGCTGTTTTTT,CSLQGGDTGELFF
once,TRBJ1-5,.,TRBV20-1,TGCAGTGCTAGAGGTGGGGATAGCAATCAGCCCCAGCATTTT,CSARGGDSNQPQHF
.,TRBJ1-1,.,TRBV7-6,TGTGCCAGCAGCTTAGACGCAGGGCGGTCCACTGAAGCTTTCTTT,CASSLDAGRSTEAFF
many,TRBJ2-1,TRBD1,TRBV7-2,TGTGCCAGCAGCGCCCGCGATAGGACAGGGGATCTCGAGCAGTTCTTC,CASSARDRTGDLEQFF
few,TRBJ2-7,TRBD2,TRBV7-4,TGTGCCAGCAGCTTATCCGGCGGGAGATCGGGCGAGCAGTACTTC,CASSLSGGRSGEQYF
many,TRBJ2-4,.,TRBV7-2,TGTGCCAGCAGCCCTGACAGCGACTTAGCCAAAAACATTCAGTACTTC,CASSPDSDLAKNIQYF
.,TRBJ1-2,TRBD1,TRBV27,TGTGCCAGCAGTATCAGGGGGGTAGGCTATGGCTACACCTTC,CASSIRGVGYGYTF
.,TRBJ1-2,.,TRBV4-3,TGCGCCAGCAGCCAAGATCACTCAGGGTATGGCGGCGGCTACACCTTC,CASSQDHSGYGGGYTF
.,TRBJ2-2,TRBD2,TRBV11-2,TGTGCCTGCTTAGCGGGAGTGGTTGCCGGGGAGCTGTTTTTT,CACLAGVVAGELFF
.,TRBJ2-1,.,TRBV6-2/TRBV6-3,TGTGCCAGCAGTCTATGGGGCGGGTCGGGCAATGAGCAGTTCTTC,CASSLWGGSGNEQFF
.,TRBJ1-2,.,TRBV6-2/TRBV6-3,TGTGCCAGCGGGGACCTAATCAGTGATGGCTACACCTTC,CASGDLISDGYTF
.,TRBJ2-6,.,TRBV10-3,TGTGCCATCAAGGGGTCTGGGGCCAACGTCCTGACTTTC,CAIKGSGANVLTF
.,TRBJ2-1,TRBD2,TRBV5-1,TGCGCCAGCAGCTGGGCCGGACTAGCGGGAGATTTATCCTACAATGAGCAGTTCTTC,CASSWAGLAGDLSYNEQFF
.,TRBJ2-5,TRBD2,TRBV27,TGTGCCAGCAGTTTATGGCTAGCGGGAAAAGAGACCCAGTACTTC,CASSLWLAGKETQYF